This T cell receptor beta chain stems from a study of T cell repertoires in cytomegalovirus infection. Overall study context: Alongside well-studied HLA-B-restricted CMV epitopes, recently identified HLA-C-restricted CMV epitopes were also used.

The CDR3 runs 13 residues. Germline CDR1 and CDR2: LNHDA and SQIVND (reference sequence). V shed 5 bases and J shed 2 bases, with 7 bases lying between them. This clonotype has a handful of counts. The antigen remains unidentified. TCRdb processed the reads anew with MiXCR; each CDR3 protein has one entry. The data contain approximately 730,000 distinct CDR3 sequences, 33% of them singletons. The sequenced sample was cultured PBMCs, obtained from culture after CMV antigen stimulation. V usage is TRBV19 and J usage is TRBJ2-1, with D uncertain. The sequence was obtained from a human donor in good health (CMV status not recorded). Some clones in this sample may be carry-over from other donors' samples. CDR3 DNA sequence: TGTGCCAGTAGTCGGGTACCCTACAATGAGCAGTTCTTC. It encodes CASSRVPYNEQFF.